The 5 T cell receptor beta chains below come from one sample, sequenced in a study of blood T cell repertoires in COVID-19. TCRdb's table, derived via immunoSEQ multiplex PCR, lists solely in-frame clones and lacks some. The sample records 150,000 or so clones, about 79% being singletons. The sample comprised PBMCs or T cells enriched from blood (not recorded which). The receptors shown here come from a man in his forties or fifties who had recovered from COVID-19.

The chain joins TRBV29-1 to TRBJ2-3; maybe TRBD1 (5 bases). The V gene's germline CDR1 is SQVTM and CDR2 ANQGSEA. This CDR3 comprises 13 residues. V lost 0 bases to trimming and J lost 4 bases, with 8 bases between them. CDR3 sequence reads: CSVEEGHSDTQYF. The CDR3 DNA follows: TGCAGCGTTGAAGAAGGACATTCAGATACGCAGTATTTT.

V is TRBV7-2 and J is TRBJ2-3; 7 nucleotides line up with TRBD2. V dropped 5 bases and J dropped 0; count of bases not matched to a gene: 5. Germline CDR1 is SGHTA and CDR2 is FQGNSA. The CDR3 runs 15 residues. The CDR3 DNA sequence: TGTGCCAGCAGCGTGGGACTACCAAGCACAGATACGCAGTATTTT. This sequence encodes CASSVGLPSTDTQYF.

The CDR3 here is CASSQVTRLNNEQFF. DNA for the CDR3: TGCGCCAGCAGCCAGGTGACTCGACTGAACAATGAGCAGTTCTTC. The gene calls are TRBV4-3 and TRBJ2-1; D gene unclear. V gave up 3 bases and J gave up 5 bases, with 14 bases separating them. This CDR3 contains 15 residues. The germline V gene has CDR1 LGHNA and CDR2 YSLEER.

About this clone itself: One end of the junction fails to match germline, which may point to a read error. The chain combines TRBV2 with TRBJ2-7; 14 bases map to TRBD2. This CDR3 region has 12 residues. Germline-derived CDR1 and CDR2 are SNHLY and FYNNEI. CDR3 bases: TGTGCCAGCAGGAGGGGACTAGCGGGGGCTAATTTC. Its translation is CASRRGLAGANF.

Turning to this clone: The sample has other DNA sequences that encode this CDR3 too. The chain uses TRBV4-3 and TRBJ2-7; D may be TRBD2 (6 bases). Trimming shortened V by 1 base and J by 1 base, and 11 bases separated the two germline ends. Germline V gives CDR1 LGHNA, CDR2 YSLEER. The CDR3 contains 15 residues. The CDR3 DNA reads as TGCGCCAGCAGCCAAGGGCGGGGCTTGTCCTACGAGCAGTACTTC. Its translation is CASSQGRGLSYEQYF.